This T cell receptor beta chain was found in a study of control samples from healthy donors and cancer patients. CDR1 and CDR2 from the germline V gene are KGHSH and LQKENI. V lost 5 bases and J lost 5, with 6 bases in between. The CDR3 spans 11 residues. Produced via immunoSEQ multiplex PCR; TCRdb's table is partial and in-frame only. This table has tens of thousands of clones, 90% to 95% appearing once. The sequencing input was blood. The source of this sequence is a middle-aged man in good health. The chain uses TRBV18 and TRBJ1-1; D ambiguous. Written as DNA, the CDR3 is TGTGCCAGCTCAAAGGAGACTGAAGCTTTCTTT. As protein: CASSKETEAFF.